This T cell receptor (beta chain) was captured by sequencing in a study of T cell responses to AZD1222 COVID-19 vaccine (dated by TCRdb to the early 2020s). About the full investigation: AZD1222 recipients whose second dose came at about 4 weeks and those whose second dose came at about 12 weeks were combined into one group, since spike-specific TCR depth and breadth did not differ between the two schedules. A total of just over 230 trial participants underwent TCR sequencing, of whom roughly 210 had received two doses of AZD1222 and around 25 had received two doses of the MenACWY control vaccine. Trial participants were enrolled into age subgroups of 18-55, 56-69 and 70-plus years, which contained about 150, 28 and 57 TCR-sequenced participants, respectively.

The sample's time point, from its label and the paper: baseline before first vaccination. Vaccinee samples came from UK trials COV001 and COV002, including a single-blind randomized controlled phase 2/3 trial of AZD1222 (ChAdOx1 nCoV-19) in healthy adults. For TCRbeta chain sequencing, PBMC samples from trial participants were taken at day 0 and at day 28 after the second dose. The CDR3 regions of human TCRbeta chains were subjected to immunosequencing. The authors' pipeline ran thus. Repertoire TCRs were matched against a reference library of SARS-CoV-2-specific TCRs generated with the MIRA antigen-specificity platform. Breadth meant the fraction of unique TCRs that were SARS-CoV-2-associated, whereas depth meant the fraction of total T cells that were SARS-CoV-2-associated. Using the MIRA data, every spike-specific TCR was mapped to the spike region that the TCR reacted to and assigned to either a CD4 or a CD8 class. Log10-transformed breadth and depth values were compared by one-way ANOVA with Sidak's multiple comparisons tests. Here the immuneACCESS table is served through TCRdb, limited to in-frame sequences with V and J called. Missing clones are a known gap in these copies; in checked studies unresolved V genes cover under half, and the rest lacks a known reason. Clone size and the V and J calls come from that table; the DNA yielded D and trimming. For this sample there are 140,000 to 150,000 clones; roughly 88% appear just once. The ten largest make up around 15% of the sample.

CDR1 is given as MNHEY and CDR2 as SVGEGT, both from the germline V gene. The CDR3 goes from the cysteine to the phenylalanine over 19 residues. The CDR3 DNA has 57 bases and is translated from base 1. V sheds 2 bases and J sheds 5 bases, leaving 24 bases between their ends. Broader findings and caveats from the paper: After two AZD1222 doses, spike-specific TCR breadth and depth were significantly higher than at day 0 and than in MenACWY recipients. The 56-69-year group was small, and its depth increase did not reach significance, likely because of low power. Epitopes outside the regions mutated in the B.1.351 and B.1.1.7 variants were reportedly recognized by nearly half of the unique spike-specific TCRs. Because no day 14 peak-response samples were available, repertoires were characterized only after the peak T cell response. Conclusions about previously exposed vaccinees were limited because only six AZD1222 recipients were SARS-CoV-2 seropositive at baseline. Vaccine-associated CD4 TCRs spanned the whole spike protein, with dominant responses in regions 160-218 and 743-854. Participants were mostly white British and included more females than males, and it was suggested by the authors that clonal diversity may have been underestimated.

In the case of this clone: The antigen this receptor binds is unknown. No base quality information exists; no much larger clone differs at one position.

The chain is encoded by TRBV6-2 or TRBV6-3 joined to TRBJ1-4; the D gene is perhaps TRBD1, from 6 matching bases. The TCR originated in an adult in good health. The sample here was peripheral blood, taken on day 0 of AZD1222 vaccination. At the DNA level, the sequence is TGTGCCAGCAGTTACCCGCTCAGGGGAAGGACTTCGTTGAATGAAAAACTGTTTTTT. Its product reads: CASSYPLRGRTSLNEKLFF.